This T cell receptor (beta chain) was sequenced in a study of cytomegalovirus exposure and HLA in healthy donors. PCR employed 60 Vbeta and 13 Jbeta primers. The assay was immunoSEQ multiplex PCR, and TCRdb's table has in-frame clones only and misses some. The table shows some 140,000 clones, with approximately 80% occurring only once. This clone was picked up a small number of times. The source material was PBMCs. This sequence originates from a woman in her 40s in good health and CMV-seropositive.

CDR3 nucleotide sequence: TGTGCCAGCAAACCTTCTAGGGGGGACAGGGACATCAATACGCAGTATTTT. Translation gives CASKPSRGDRDINTQYF. The V call is TRBV25-1, the J call TRBJ2-3; 9 bases match TRBD1. Germline trimming cut 7 bases from V and 7 bases from J; bases unmatched to any gene: 18. Germline V gene data show CDR1 as MGHDK and CDR2 as SYGVNS. The CDR3 spans 17 residues. The whole variable domain, filled in from reference TRBV25-1 and TRBJ2-3, reads EADIYQTPRYLVIGTGKKITLECSQTMGHDKMYWYQQDPGMELHLIHYSYGVNSTEKGDLSSESTVSRIRTEHFPLTLESARPSHTSQYLCASKPSRGDRDINTQYFGPGTRLTVL.